This T cell receptor (beta chain) was recorded in a study of cytomegalovirus exposure and HLA in healthy donors. Turning to the study itself: The 95 to 150 validation repertoires used the same platform as the roughly 610 first-cohort repertoires, a later analysis reported.

Method: immunoSEQ multiplex PCR; TCRdb's copy keeps in-frame clones and lacks some. The sample holds under 250,000 clones, 80% to 90% seen once. About this clone: Antigen unknown. It is unclear where the CDR3 begins or ends on the DNA, so no DNA is shown, and the CDR3 is as TCRdb lists it.

Study results and limitations: Overall, about 160 TCR beta chains were annotated as cytomegalovirus-associated. In a later analysis, first-cohort TCR clusters were found to tend to co-occur in the 120 validation repertoires.

The TCR was taken from a woman aged 18-35 years in good health and CMV-seropositive. Sample: PBMCs.

This CDR3 reads CASSKVGRGSGELFF. The chain joins TRBV21-1 to TRBJ2-2; the D call TRBD1 from the table was never checked on the DNA. TRBV21-1 has pseudogene status. The CDR3 is 15 amino acids in total, end residues counted.